A single sample gave rise to the 19 T cell receptor beta chains below, sequenced in a study of CD8+ T cells in alopecia areata. Stated treatment: oral pan-JAK inhibitor, 5-10 mg twice daily. Extracted RNA was reverse transcribed into cDNA, the sequencing template. Assay used: immunoSEQ multiplex PCR; TCRdb lists only in-frame clones, some missing. The data show 210,000 or so clones, over 60% seen once. The sequencing here drew on CD4+ T cells sorted from blood, taken between weeks 43 and 45, from a patient treated with tofacitinib. The receptors here all came from a human donor with alopecia areata.

This clone was seen a single time. This chain connects TRBV7-9 to TRBJ2-2; possible D gene TRBD1, 6 bases. This CDR3 is 16 amino acids long. V was shortened by 5 bases and J by 2 bases, with 15 bases between the two germline ends. Germline V lookup: CDR1 SEHNR, CDR2 FQNEAQ (reference sequence). The CDR3 nucleotides read TGTGCCAGCAGCCTGAGCAGGGGCCCTAACACCGGGGAGCTGTTTTTT. It yields the protein CASSLSRGPNTGELFF. Combining the CDR3 with reference TRBV7-9 and TRBJ2-2 gives the whole variable domain DTGVSQNPRHKITKRGQNVTFRCDPISEHNRLYWYRQTLGQGPEFLTYFQNEAQLEKSRLLSDRFSAERPKGSFSTLEIQRTEQGDSAMYLCASSLSRGPNTGELFFGEGSRLTVL.

The CDR3 DNA is TGTGCCAGCAGTCGTGCAGGGAGGAACACTGAAGCTTTCTTT. It translates to CASSRAGRNTEAFF. V usage is TRBV2 and J usage is TRBJ1-1; possible D gene TRBD1, 5 bases. The germline V gene has CDR1 SNHLY and CDR2 FYNNEI. The CDR3 has 14 residues. Deletions cut 5 bases from V and 1 base from J, with 11 bases between.

The genes are TRBV29-1 and TRBJ1-1, with a weak D call TRBD1 (6 bases). Germline values: CDR1 SQVTM, CDR2 ANQGSEA. The CDR3 covers 12 residues. Trimming pared 7 bases from V and 5 bases from J, leaving 14 bases between. CDR3 amino acids: CSAADRRTEAFF. In nucleotides, the CDR3 is TGCAGCGCCGCCGACAGGAGGACTGAAGCTTTCTTT.

V gene TRBV29-1 combines with J gene TRBJ2-1, with D possibly matching TRBD2 (7 bases). This CDR3 has 14 residues. The V gene lost 5 bases and the J gene lost 0 bases, with 11 bases spanning the gap. In germline, CDR1 is SQVTM, CDR2 ANQGSEA. The CDR3, as DNA: TGCAGCGTTCGGGGGGCCAGCTCCTACAATGAGCAGTTCTTC. Amino acids: CSVRGASSYNEQFF.

The rearrangement joins TRBV7-9 to TRBJ1-6; 10 nucleotides match TRBD1. This CDR3 spans 14 amino acids. V gave up 5 bases and J gave up 6 bases; unmatched junction bases: 1. In germline, CDR1 is SEHNR, CDR2 FQNEAQ (reference sequence). This CDR3 reads CASSRDRGNSPLHF. The DNA for the CDR3 is TGTGCCAGCAGCCGGGACAGGGGTAATTCACCCCTCCACTTT.

This chain uses TRBV30 with TRBJ2-5, with TRBD2 matching 8 bases. The V and J ends lost 3 bases and 4 bases, in that order; junction bases with no gene match: 7. CDR3 length: 14 residues. Germline CDR1 is GTSNPN and CDR2 is SVGIG (reference sequence). The CDR3 DNA sequence: TGTGCCTGGAGGAAAGGACTAGCTGGAGAGACCCAGTACTTC. Residues: CAWRKGLAGETQYF. Looking up the rest from reference TRBV30 and TRBJ2-5 gives the full variable domain: SQTIHQWPATLVQPVGSPLSLECTVEGTSNPNLYWYRQAAGRGLQLLFYSVGIGQISSEVPQNLSASRPQDRQFILSSKKLLLSDSGFYLCAWRKGLAGETQYFGPGTRLLVL.

This rearrangement joins TRBV2 to TRBJ1-1; D is ambiguous. This CDR3 spans 13 amino acids. Trimming removed 5 bases at V and 0 bases at J, with 7 bases between. Germline V gene data show CDR1 as SNHLY and CDR2 as FYNNEI. The chain's CDR3 is CASSITMNTEAFF. CDR3 coding DNA: TGTGCCAGCAGTATCACCATGAACACTGAAGCTTTCTTT.

The genes are TRBV30 and TRBJ1-1, with TRBD1 matching over 7 bases. The germline gives CDR1 GTSNPN, CDR2 SVGIG (reference sequence). Trimming removed 1 base from V and 6 bases from J; junction bases left unmatched: 11. This CDR3 has 15 amino acids. This chain's CDR3 is CAWSAKGAGRAEAFF. DNA for the CDR3: TGTGCCTGGAGTGCCAAGGGGGCAGGGCGGGCTGAAGCTTTCTTT.

The chain is built from TRBV30 and TRBJ2-7; 8 positions agree with TRBD1. Germline CDR1 is GTSNPN and CDR2 is SVGIG (reference sequence). This CDR3 is 12 amino acids long. With V trimmed by 5 bases and J by 6 bases, 6 bases remained unmatched. The CDR3 DNA reads TGTGCCTGGGGGACAGGAGCTCTCGAGCAGTACTTC. Translation gives CAWGTGALEQYF.

The J gene is TRBJ2-1, the V gene TRBV11-1, with 8 bases lining up with TRBD2. Losses at the gene ends were 2 bases for V and 3 bases for J; bases not matched to a gene: 6. This CDR3 contains 16 residues. From germline, CDR1 is SGHAT and CDR2 FQDESV (reference sequence). CDR3 coding DNA: TGTGCCAGCAGCTTATTGACCACTAGCGGCTACAATGAGCAGTTCTTC. It translates to CASSLLTTSGYNEQFF.

The V call is TRBV11-2, the J call TRBJ2-1; 7 nucleotides match TRBD2. The CDR3 contains 15 residues. V was pared by 5 bases and J by 9 bases, with 13 bases of the junction left unmatched. CDR1 SGHAT and CDR2 FQNNGV come from the germline V gene. CDR3: CASSTPLAGVAEQFF. CDR3 coding DNA: TGTGCCAGCAGCACTCCGCTGGCGGGGGTGGCTGAGCAGTTCTTC.

The chain joins TRBV4-1 to TRBJ2-3; D remains ambiguous. The V and J ends lost 3 bases and 6 bases respectively, with 7 bases between them. The CDR3 is 12 residues long. In germline, CDR1 is MGHRA, CDR2 YSYEKL. DNA for the CDR3: TGCGCCAGCAGCCACCCGGCTGATACGCAGTATTTT. Its protein product is CASSHPADTQYF.

The chain combines TRBV30 with TRBJ2-7; perhaps TRBD2 as D (5 bases). This CDR3 contains 13 residues. Germline-derived CDR1 and CDR2 are GTSNPN and SVGIG (reference sequence). Deletions cut 5 bases from V and 2 bases from J, with 13 bases between. The CDR3 spells CAWGPDSTYEQYF. The CDR3 DNA follows: TGTGCCTGGGGACCGGACTCGACCTACGAGCAGTACTTC. Together with reference TRBV30 and TRBJ2-7, the CDR3 gives the full variable domain: SQTIHQWPATLVQPVGSPLSLECTVEGTSNPNLYWYRQAAGRGLQLLFYSVGIGQISSEVPQNLSASRPQDRQFILSSKKLLLSDSGFYLCAWGPDSTYEQYFGPGTRLTVT.

V and J are TRBV5-6 and TRBJ2-2, with D possibly TRBD2 on 5 matching bases. Germline V gene sequence: CDR1 SGHDT, CDR2 YYEEEE. V was cut by 4 bases and J by 8 bases, with 12 bases left in between. This CDR3 is built from 13 residues. The CDR3 DNA follows: TGTGCCAGCAGCACGGGATTTCCAGGGGAGCTGTTTTTT. Translation gives CASSTGFPGELFF.

The chain joins TRBV29-1 to TRBJ1-2; 7 bases align to TRBD1. Germline V gene lookup returns CDR1 SQVTM and CDR2 ANQGSEA. CDR3 size: 11 residues. Unmatched junction bases numbered 5, after V lost 6 bases and J lost 7 bases. The CDR3 spells CSVLRQGGYTF. The CDR3 region has the DNA TGCAGCGTCCTCCGACAGGGTGGCTACACCTTC. Supplemented by reference TRBV29-1 and TRBJ1-2, the full variable domain reads SAVISQKPSRDICQRGTSLTIQCQVDSQVTMMFWYRQQPGQSLTLIATANQGSEATYESGFVIDKFPISRPNLTFSTLTVSNMSPEDSSIYLCSVLRQGGYTFGSGTRLTVV.

Worth noting for this clone: A junction boundary mismatches the germline segment, possibly from a read error. This CDR3 reads CASSLEGSSDTKAFF. Written as DNA, the CDR3 is TGTGCCAGCAGCTTAGAGGGATCGTCGGACACTAAAGCTTTCTTT. The V gene is TRBV7-9, the J gene TRBJ1-1; weak D call: TRBD1 (5 bases). This CDR3 has 15 residues. CDR1 is SEHNR and CDR2 is FQNEAQ in the germline V gene (reference sequence).

The V and J genes are TRBV29-1 and TRBJ1-1; 7 bases fit TRBD1. Germline CDR1 reads SQVTM; CDR2 reads ANQGSEA. The junction had 4 bases not matched to a gene; V was cut back by 2 bases and J by 4 bases. This CDR3 is 13 amino acids long. The CDR3 DNA is TGCAGCGTTGAAACAGGGGATATCACTGAAGCTTTCTTT. Translated: CSVETGDITEAFF.

The rearrangement joins TRBV29-1 to TRBJ1-2; TRBD1 agrees at 9 bases. The CDR3 is 14 amino acids. With V trimmed by 4 bases and J by 10 bases, 13 bases remained unmatched. The V gene's germline CDR1 is SQVTM and CDR2 ANQGSEA. The CDR3 DNA is TGCAGCGTTGCAGGGGGACAGGGTGTTCTGATCTACACCTTC. Translating it yields CSVAGGQGVLIYTF.

This rearrangement joins TRBV7-2 to TRBJ2-1, with 11 bases fitting TRBD2. The CDR3 is 19 residues long. Germline lookup yields CDR1 SGHTA and CDR2 FQGNSA. Trimming removed 2 bases from V and 0 bases from J; junction bases left unmatched: 9. CDR3 region: CASSLTASGGFSSYNEQFF. DNA for the CDR3: TGTGCCAGCAGCTTAACGGCTAGCGGGGGGTTCAGCTCCTACAATGAGCAGTTCTTC.